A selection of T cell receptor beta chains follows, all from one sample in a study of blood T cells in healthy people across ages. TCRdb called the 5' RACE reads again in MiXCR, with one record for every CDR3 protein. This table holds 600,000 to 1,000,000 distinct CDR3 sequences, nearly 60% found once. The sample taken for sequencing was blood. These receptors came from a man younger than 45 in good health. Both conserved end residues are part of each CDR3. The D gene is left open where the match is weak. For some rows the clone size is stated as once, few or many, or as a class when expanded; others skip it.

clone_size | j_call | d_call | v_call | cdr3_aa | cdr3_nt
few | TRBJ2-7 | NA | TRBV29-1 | CSVAPRKDEQYF | TGCAGCGTTGCCCCCCGCAAGGACGAGCAGTACTTC
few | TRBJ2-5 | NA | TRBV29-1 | CSVEAHLGETQYF | TGCAGCGTTGAAGCCCACCTTGGGGAGACCCAGTACTTC
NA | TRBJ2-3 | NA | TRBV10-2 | CASSGSAEDTQYF | TGCGCCAGCAGTGGATCAGCCGAAGATACGCAGTATTTT
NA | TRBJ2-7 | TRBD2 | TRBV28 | CASSPPPPLTSLNAYEQYF | TGTGCCAGCAGTCCTCCCCCCCCTCTGACTAGCTTGAACGCCTACGAGCAGTACTTC
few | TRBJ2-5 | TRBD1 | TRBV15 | CATSRDRDRGETQYF | TGTGCCACCAGCAGAGATCGGGACAGAGGAGAGACCCAGTACTTC
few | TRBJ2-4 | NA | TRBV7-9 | CASSSPDPLAKNIQYF | TGTGCCAGCAGCTCCCCGGACCCTTTAGCCAAAAACATTCAGTACTTC
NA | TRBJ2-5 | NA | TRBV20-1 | CSASTGIAETQYF | TGCAGTGCCTCTACAGGGATCGCGGAGACCCAGTACTTC
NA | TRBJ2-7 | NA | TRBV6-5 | CASSNRDPTYEQYF | TGTGCCAGCAGTAACCGGGACCCTACCTACGAGCAGTACTTC
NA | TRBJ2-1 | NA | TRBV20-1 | CSARLVYNEQFF | TGCAGTGCCCGACTCGTTTACAATGAGCAGTTCTTC
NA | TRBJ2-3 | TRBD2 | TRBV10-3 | CATSGGARIDTQYF | TGTGCCACTAGCGGGGGGGCAAGGATAGATACGCAGTATTTT
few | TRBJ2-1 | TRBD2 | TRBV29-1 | CSVDPGTSGRRYRNEQFF | TGCAGCGTCGATCCTGGGACTAGCGGGAGAAGGTATCGCAATGAGCAGTTCTTC
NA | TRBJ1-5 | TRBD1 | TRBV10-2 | CAATEGTERSQPQHF | TGCGCCGCAACGGAGGGGACAGAAAGGAGCCAGCCCCAGCATTTT
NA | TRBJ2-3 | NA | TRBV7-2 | CASSVSYGDTQYF | TGTGCCAGCAGCGTATCATACGGAGATACGCAGTATTTT
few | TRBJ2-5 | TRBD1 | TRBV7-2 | CASRQDRGETQYF | TGTGCCAGCAGACAAGACAGGGGAGAGACCCAGTACTTC
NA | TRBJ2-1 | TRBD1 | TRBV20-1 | CSATTGGNEQFF | TGCAGTGCAACTACAGGGGGCAATGAGCAGTTCTTC